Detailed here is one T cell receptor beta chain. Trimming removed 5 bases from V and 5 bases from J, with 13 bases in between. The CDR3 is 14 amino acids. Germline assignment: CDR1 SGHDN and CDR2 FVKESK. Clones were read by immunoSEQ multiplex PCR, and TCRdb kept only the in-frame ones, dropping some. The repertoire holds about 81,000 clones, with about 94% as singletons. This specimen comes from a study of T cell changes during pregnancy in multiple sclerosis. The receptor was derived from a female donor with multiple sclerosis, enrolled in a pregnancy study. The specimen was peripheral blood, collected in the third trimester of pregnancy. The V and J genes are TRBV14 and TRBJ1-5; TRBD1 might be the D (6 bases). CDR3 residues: CASSLGNRDQPQHF. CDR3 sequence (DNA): TGTGCCAGCAGCTTGGGAAACAGGGATCAGCCCCAGCATTTT. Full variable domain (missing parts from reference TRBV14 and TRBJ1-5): EAGVTQFPSHSVIEKGQTVTLRCDPISGHDNLYWYRRVMGKEIKFLLHFVKESKQDESGMPNNRFLAERTGGTYSTLKVQPAELEDSGVYFCASSLGNRDQPQHFGDGTRLSIL.